These T cell receptor beta chains were read from a single sample in a study of blood T cell repertoires in COVID-19. The repertoire was sequenced with immunoSEQ multiplex PCR; TCRdb's copy has only in-frame clones and lacks some. The sample has about 160,000 clones; about four fifths are singletons. Sequencing used peripheral blood. Receptor source: a man between 65 and 80 years old with acute or convalescent COVID-19. Both conserved end residues are part of each CDR3. The order of the fields is CDR3 protein, CDR3 DNA, J gene, D gene, CDR3 length, V gene, clone size. D genes are given only for firm matches. Clone size is given for some rows only: seen once, a few or many times, or a class if the clone is expanded.

CDR3aa: CASSIRQGGGETQYF; CDR3nt: TGTGCCAGTAGTATACGACAGGGTGGAGGAGAGACCCAGTACTTC; j_gene: TRBJ2-5; d_gene: TRBD1; len: 15; v_gene: TRBV19; abundance: -
CDR3aa: CASRAPLDRGNGYTF; CDR3nt: TGTGCCAGCAGAGCGCCGCTTGACAGGGGAAATGGCTACACCTTC; j_gene: TRBJ1-2; d_gene: TRBD1; len: 15; v_gene: TRBV2; abundance: once
CDR3aa: CASRTGTTNEKLFF; CDR3nt: TGCGCCAGCCGGACAGGGACAACTAATGAAAAACTGTTTTTT; j_gene: TRBJ1-4; d_gene: TRBD1; len: 14; v_gene: TRBV5-1; abundance: -
CDR3aa: CASSLDQYVQYF; CDR3nt: TGTGCCAGCAGCTTAGATCAGTATGTGCAGTACTTC; j_gene: TRBJ2-7; d_gene: -; len: 12; v_gene: TRBV7-9; abundance: -
CDR3aa: CASNLGGGGVHEQYF; CDR3nt: TGTGCCAGCAACCTTGGGGGCGGGGGTGTCCACGAGCAGTACTTC; j_gene: TRBJ2-7; d_gene: -; len: 15; v_gene: TRBV2; abundance: once
CDR3aa: CASSELSARVYEQYF; CDR3nt: TGTGCCAGCAGTGAATTGAGTGCGCGGGTCTACGAGCAGTACTTC; j_gene: TRBJ2-7; d_gene: -; len: 15; v_gene: TRBV25-1; abundance: once
CDR3aa: CASSPFREAFF; CDR3nt: TGTGCCAGCAGCCCTTTTCGGGAAGCTTTCTTT; j_gene: TRBJ1-1; d_gene: -; len: 11; v_gene: TRBV2; abundance: -
CDR3aa: CASRRPGGMNTEAFF; CDR3nt: TGTGCCAGCAGAAGACCAGGGGGTATGAACACTGAAGCTTTCTTT; j_gene: TRBJ1-1; d_gene: TRBD1; len: 15; v_gene: TRBV11-2; abundance: -
CDR3aa: CASTGTGGLPDEQYF; CDR3nt: TGTGCCAGCACCGGGACAGGGGGCCTCCCCGACGAGCAGTACTTC; j_gene: TRBJ2-7; d_gene: TRBD1; len: 15; v_gene: TRBV2; abundance: -
CDR3aa: CASSLKGQGDRNIQYF; CDR3nt: TGTGCCAGCAGCTTAAAAGGACAGGGGGATAGAAACATTCAGTACTTC; j_gene: TRBJ2-4; d_gene: TRBD1; len: 16; v_gene: TRBV7-9; abundance: -
CDR3aa: CASSYSTGKQYF; CDR3nt: TGTGCCAGCAGTTACTCGACAGGCAAGCAGTACTTC; j_gene: TRBJ2-7; d_gene: -; len: 12; v_gene: TRBV6-5; abundance: -
CDR3aa: CASSYSGTTSNGQYF; CDR3nt: TGCGCCAGCAGCTACTCGGGGACTACTTCGAACGGGCAGTATTTT; j_gene: TRBJ2-3; d_gene: TRBD2; len: 15; v_gene: TRBV5-1; abundance: -
CDR3aa: CASSWGTGGRQPQHF; CDR3nt: TGCGCCAGCAGCTGGGGGACAGGGGGAAGGCAGCCCCAGCATTTT; j_gene: TRBJ1-5; d_gene: TRBD1; len: 15; v_gene: TRBV5-1; abundance: few
CDR3aa: CASRATGSNQPQHF; CDR3nt: TGTGCCAGCAGGGCAACAGGGAGCAATCAGCCCCAGCATTTT; j_gene: TRBJ1-5; d_gene: -; len: 14; v_gene: TRBV6-5; abundance: -
CDR3aa: CASKADYNSPLHF; CDR3nt: TGTGCCAGCAAAGCCGACTATAATTCACCCCTCCACTTT; j_gene: TRBJ1-6; d_gene: -; len: 13; v_gene: TRBV7-8; abundance: -
CDR3aa: CASEGEVTEAFF; CDR3nt: TGTGCCAGCGAGGGGGAAGTCACTGAAGCTTTCTTT; j_gene: TRBJ1-1; d_gene: -; len: 12; v_gene: TRBV6-5; abundance: many
CDR3aa: CASSLAVMNTEAFF; CDR3nt: TGCGCCAGCAGCTTGGCGGTTATGAACACTGAAGCTTTCTTT; j_gene: TRBJ1-1; d_gene: -; len: 14; v_gene: TRBV5-1; abundance: -
CDR3aa: CASSPIPGTDTQYF; CDR3nt: TGTGCCAGCAGTCCGATCCCAGGGACAGATACGCAGTATTTT; j_gene: TRBJ2-3; d_gene: -; len: 14; v_gene: TRBV27; abundance: -
CDR3aa: CASSFGRTTSEKLFF; CDR3nt: TGTGCCAGCAGCTTTGGACGGACTACTAGTGAAAAACTGTTTTTT; j_gene: TRBJ1-4; d_gene: -; len: 15; v_gene: TRBV5-5; abundance: -
CDR3aa: CASSFEGARGPNSPLHF; CDR3nt: TGTGCCAGCAGTTTTGAGGGGGCCAGGGGGCCTAATTCACCCCTCCACTTT; j_gene: TRBJ1-6; d_gene: TRBD1; len: 17; v_gene: TRBV28; abundance: -
CDR3aa: CASARDRGETQYF; CDR3nt: TGTGCTAGTGCCAGGGACAGGGGAGAGACCCAGTACTTC; j_gene: TRBJ2-5; d_gene: TRBD1; len: 13; v_gene: TRBV12-5; abundance: -
CDR3aa: CASSVRLAGLGTDTQYF; CDR3nt: TGCGCCAGCAGCGTAAGACTAGCGGGGTTGGGCACAGATACGCAGTATTTT; j_gene: TRBJ2-3; d_gene: TRBD2; len: 17; v_gene: TRBV5-1; abundance: -
CDR3aa: CASSRDRGPETQYF; CDR3nt: TGTGCCAGCAGTAGAGACAGGGGGCCAGAGACCCAGTACTTC; j_gene: TRBJ2-5; d_gene: TRBD1; len: 14; v_gene: TRBV28; abundance: few
CDR3aa: CASRGSYNEQFF; CDR3nt: TGTGCCAGCCGGGGTTCCTACAATGAGCAGTTCTTC; j_gene: TRBJ2-1; d_gene: -; len: 12; v_gene: TRBV28; abundance: -
CDR3aa: CASSYLARETQYF; CDR3nt: TGTGCCAGCAGTTACTTGGCGAGGGAGACCCAGTACTTC; j_gene: TRBJ2-5; d_gene: -; len: 13; v_gene: TRBV6-6; abundance: -
CDR3aa: CAIRPGQGGEQYF; CDR3nt: TGTGCTATACGGCCGGGACAGGGTGGCGAGCAGTACTTC; j_gene: TRBJ2-7; d_gene: TRBD1; len: 13; v_gene: TRBV6-5; abundance: few
CDR3aa: CASSLGGTENYGYTF; CDR3nt: TGCGCCAGCAGCTTGGGGGGGACAGAAAACTATGGCTACACCTTC; j_gene: TRBJ1-2; d_gene: TRBD1; len: 15; v_gene: TRBV5-1; abundance: few
CDR3aa: CASSSAGQETDTQYF; CDR3nt: TGTGCCAGCAGCTCGGCGGGACAGGAGACAGATACGCAGTATTTT; j_gene: TRBJ2-3; d_gene: TRBD1; len: 15; v_gene: TRBV7-3; abundance: -
CDR3aa: CASSSGLAGGSYNEQFF; CDR3nt: TGTGCCAGCAGCTCGGGACTAGCGGGGGGGTCCTACAATGAGCAGTTCTTC; j_gene: TRBJ2-1; d_gene: TRBD2; len: 17; v_gene: TRBV9; abundance: -
CDR3aa: CATPAGGGWSTDTQYF; CDR3nt: TGTGCCACTCCCGCGGGGGGGGGCTGGAGCACAGATACGCAGTATTTT; j_gene: TRBJ2-3; d_gene: TRBD2; len: 16; v_gene: TRBV15; abundance: -
CDR3aa: CATSRDLPQREGRVLEQYF; CDR3nt: TGTGCCACCAGCAGAGATCTTCCCCAGCGGGAGGGCCGGGTCCTCGAGCAGTACTTC; j_gene: TRBJ2-7; d_gene: TRBD2; len: 19; v_gene: TRBV15; abundance: -
CDR3aa: CASSNPGTGVTGELFF; CDR3nt: TGTGCCAGCAGTAACCCCGGGACAGGGGTGACCGGGGAGCTGTTTTTT; j_gene: TRBJ2-2; d_gene: TRBD1; len: 16; v_gene: TRBV28; abundance: -
CDR3aa: CASSFSGAGSYEQYF; CDR3nt: TGTGCCAGCAGCTTCTCGGGAGCCGGGTCCTACGAGCAGTACTTC; j_gene: TRBJ2-7; d_gene: -; len: 15; v_gene: TRBV7-9; abundance: -
CDR3aa: CASSYPQAADQPQHF; CDR3nt: TGTGCCAGCAGTTACCCACAGGCGGCCGATCAGCCCCAGCATTTT; j_gene: TRBJ1-5; d_gene: -; len: 15; v_gene: TRBV6-6; abundance: -
CDR3aa: CASSIGGREKLFF; CDR3nt: TGTGCCAGTAGTATAGGGGGGCGCGAAAAACTGTTTTTT; j_gene: TRBJ1-4; d_gene: -; len: 13; v_gene: TRBV19; abundance: -
CDR3aa: CASSQYYWAGAGTDTQYF; CDR3nt: TGCGCCAGCAGCCAGTATTATTGGGCGGGAGCGGGGACAGATACGCAGTATTTT; j_gene: TRBJ2-3; d_gene: TRBD2; len: 18; v_gene: TRBV4-1; abundance: -
CDR3aa: CASSSKLGGAFSGNTIYF; CDR3nt: TGTGCCAGCAGTTCTAAATTGGGAGGGGCCTTTTCTGGAAACACCATATATTTT; j_gene: TRBJ1-3; d_gene: -; len: 18; v_gene: TRBV27; abundance: -
CDR3aa: CASIGLSTDTQYF; CDR3nt: TGTGCCAGCATCGGACTGAGCACAGATACGCAGTATTTT; j_gene: TRBJ2-3; d_gene: -; len: 13; v_gene: TRBV7-8; abundance: -
CDR3aa: CASSLLGGNPDTQYF; CDR3nt: TGTGCCAGCAGCTTACTAGGGGGTAATCCAGATACGCAGTATTTT; j_gene: TRBJ2-3; d_gene: -; len: 15; v_gene: TRBV7-3; abundance: -
CDR3aa: CASSGGETQYF; CDR3nt: TGTGCCAGCTCCGGGGGGGAGACCCAGTACTTC; j_gene: TRBJ2-5; d_gene: TRBD2; len: 11; v_gene: TRBV18; abundance: -
CDR3aa: CASSGGGHEQFF; CDR3nt: TGTGCCAGCAGTGGAGGCGGTCATGAGCAGTTCTTC; j_gene: TRBJ2-1; d_gene: -; len: 12; v_gene: TRBV2; abundance: -
CDR3aa: CASSSWESDTQYF; CDR3nt: TGTGCCAGCAGCTCCTGGGAGTCAGATACGCAGTATTTT; j_gene: TRBJ2-3; d_gene: -; len: 13; v_gene: TRBV5-4; abundance: -
CDR3aa: CASSDHGSRDEQFF; CDR3nt: TGTGCCAGCAGCGATCATGGGAGTCGGGATGAGCAGTTCTTC; j_gene: TRBJ2-1; d_gene: -; len: 14; v_gene: TRBV7-3; abundance: -
CDR3aa: CASSLGQTFDQPQHF; CDR3nt: TGTGCCAGCAGCTTGGGACAGACCTTCGATCAGCCCCAGCATTTT; j_gene: TRBJ1-5; d_gene: -; len: 15; v_gene: TRBV5-8; abundance: -
CDR3aa: CASSLEISGDTEQYF; CDR3nt: TGCGCCAGCAGCTTGGAGATTAGCGGCGACACCGAGCAGTACTTC; j_gene: TRBJ2-7; d_gene: -; len: 15; v_gene: TRBV5-1; abundance: once
CDR3aa: CASSRDRDQPQHF; CDR3nt: TGTGCCAGCAGTCGGGACAGGGATCAGCCCCAGCATTTT; j_gene: TRBJ1-5; d_gene: TRBD1; len: 13; v_gene: TRBV11-2; abundance: -
CDR3aa: CATRHSSGANTEAFF; CDR3nt: TGTGCCACCCGACACTCCTCTGGGGCGAACACTGAAGCTTTCTTT; j_gene: TRBJ1-1; d_gene: -; len: 15; v_gene: TRBV28; abundance: -
CDR3aa: CASSLATGYNEQFF; CDR3nt: TGTGCCAGCAGCCTGGCGACGGGCTACAATGAGCAGTTCTTC; j_gene: TRBJ2-1; d_gene: -; len: 14; v_gene: TRBV7-2; abundance: -